The TCR beta chain described here comes from a study of T cell responses to AZD1222 COVID-19 vaccine. Study-level points and caveats: Just a handful of people given AZD1222 tested seropositive at baseline. In the spike-specific TCR repertoire, nearly half reportedly target unmutated variant regions.

This table comes from immunoSEQ multiplex PCR, and its TCRdb copy is limited to in-frame clones, with some not included. The sample consists of more than 95,000 clones, 88% of them appearing once. The CDR3 loop spans 16 amino acids. Germline V gene lookup returns CDR1 LNHDA and CDR2 SQIVND (reference sequence). Trimming pared 5 bases from V and 1 base from J, leaving 16 bases between. A few counts support this clone. Its matching antigen is unknown. This TCR derives from an adult in good health. Sequenced here: peripheral blood, sampled on day 0 of AZD1222 vaccination. This chain joins TRBV19 and TRBJ2-3; tentatively, D is TRBD1 or TRBD2 (5 bases each). DNA of the CDR3: TGTGCCAGTAGTCCTCGGGACGGCGCTGGCACAGATACGCAGTATTTT. Amino acids: CASSPRDGAGTDTQYF.